The sample holds many counts of the clone carrying this T cell receptor (beta chain). TCR beta CDR3 regions were amplified from RNA. The HTBI primer set drove a first-round RT-PCR of the TCR CDR3. TCRdb fed the multiplex PCR reads into MiXCR, producing one record per CDR3 protein. Altogether hundreds of thousands of distinct CDR3 sequences are present, about 15% being singletons, with the ten largest covering 13%. This sample stems from a study of T cells in Graves' hyperthyroidism and ophthalmopathy. Lactation, pregnancy, other autoimmune disease or uncontrolled infection excluded patients. The CDR3 spans 14 residues. Trimming took off 3 bases at V and 4 bases at J, with 7 bases between the two ends. The germline CDR1 and CDR2 sequences are SNHLY and FYNNEI.

J is TRBJ1-6 and V is TRBV2; D uncertain. The TCR originated in a man younger than 30 with Graves' ophthalmopathy. The sample taken for sequencing was blood. This CDR3 reads CASSDRIYNSPLHF. The CDR3 coding sequence is TGTGCCAGCAGTGACAGGATATATAATTCACCCCTCCACTTT. Drawing the rest from reference TRBV2 and TRBJ1-6, the complete variable domain is EPEVTQTPSHQVTQMGQEVILRCVPISNHLYFYWYRQILGQKVEFLVSFYNNEISEKSEIFDDQFSVERPDGSNFTLKIRSTKLEDSAMYFCASSDRIYNSPLHFGNGTRLTVT.